Detailed here is one TCR beta chain. Authors of the study amplified TCR beta CDR3 regions from RNA transcripts. Carried out on the TCR CDR3, a first-round RT-PCR used the HTBI primer set. Via MiXCR, TCRdb re-called the multiplex PCR reads, giving one row per CDR3 protein. The profile shows 600,000 or so distinct CDR3 sequences, around 42% of them singletons. This sample was included in a study of T cells in Graves' hyperthyroidism and ophthalmopathy. Germline V gene sequence: CDR1 SEHNR, CDR2 FQNEAQ (reference sequence). V dropped 5 bases and J dropped 3; count of bases not matched to a gene: 6. The CDR3 has 14 residues. Graves' hyperthyroidism was deemed stable absent ophthalmopathy progression within 18 months.

The chain is built from TRBV7-9 and TRBJ2-7; 8 nucleotides match TRBD1. This receptor was taken from a woman under 30 with Graves' hyperthyroidism. The sequencing input was peripheral blood or thyroid tissue (not recorded which). The CDR3 DNA reads as TGTGCCAGCAGCCCGGACAGGGCCAACTACGAGCAGTACTTC. It specifies CASSPDRANYEQYF.